Following are 15 T cell receptor beta chains from one sample sequenced in a study of shared clonotypes between healthy human individuals (dated by TCRdb to the early 2020s). Libraries were made using the immunoSEQ multiplex PCR assay. TCRdb retrieved this table from immuneACCESS and kept in-frame rearrangements only. Not all clones are present; in checked studies, unresolved V genes account for under half, and no reason is known for the remainder. This sample comprises over 750,000 clones, 90% to 97% of them detected only once. Approximately 0.2% of the sample comes from the top ten. CD8 naive samples were obtained by positive selection for CCR7 among CD45RO-negative cells, yielding a CD45RA+CCR7+ population from which TemRA cells were excluded. The sample taken for sequencing was naive CD8+ T cells sorted from blood. What the cell subset or site label conveys for this sample: CD45RA+CCR7+. Source of these receptors: a man aged 25-45 years in good health.

The rearrangement uses TRBV30 and TRBJ1-1, with a weak D call TRBD1 (5 bases). V lost 2 bases, J lost 5 bases, and 12 bases lay in between. The germline CDR1 and CDR2 sequences are GTSNPN and SVGIG (reference sequence). The CDR3 loop spans 13 amino acids. The CDR3: CAWSMGVWTEAFF. The CDR3 DNA sequence: TGTGCCTGGAGTATGGGGGTGTGGACTGAAGCTTTCTTT.

This chain uses TRBV27 with TRBJ2-7; 7 bases match TRBD2. The ends lost 3 bases at V and 0 bases at J; junction bases unmatched: 5. The CDR3 covers 15 residues. The V gene's germline CDR1 is MNHEY and CDR2 SMNVEV (reference sequence). In DNA form, the CDR3 reads TGTGCCAGCAGTTTCACTAGCGCCGGCTCCTACGAGCAGTACTTC. Translated: CASSFTSAGSYEQYF.

The chain carries TRBV4-1 and TRBJ2-1; TRBD1 is a possible D gene (6 bases). Trimming stripped 1 base from V and 8 bases from J, with 15 bases between. CDR1 is MGHRA, CDR2 YSYEKL, per germline. The CDR3 length is 15 residues. The CDR3 loop reads CASSQGPRGYDEQFF. The CDR3 coding sequence is TGCGCCAGCAGCCAAGGGCCCAGGGGTTACGATGAGCAGTTCTTC.

This chain uses TRBV5-6 with TRBJ2-5; 10 bases align to TRBD2. Germline CDR1 is SGHDT and CDR2 is YYEEEE. There are 16 residues in the CDR3. After removal of 5 bases from V and 2 bases from J, the junction contained 9 bases not matched to a gene. CDR3 coding DNA: TGTGCCAGCAGGGAAAGGACTAGCGGAGAACAAGAGACCCAGTACTTC. This sequence encodes CASRERTSGEQETQYF.

V is TRBV4-3 and J is TRBJ2-3, with 8 bases identical to TRBD1. The V and J ends lost 0 bases and 1 base, in that order; junction bases with no gene match: 9. This CDR3 has 18 residues. Germline CDR1 LGHNA, CDR2 YSLEER. The CDR3 region has the DNA TGCGCCAGCAGCCAAGATGCCTTTGAGGACAGGGGCACAGATACGCAGTATTTT. The encoded protein is CASSQDAFEDRGTDTQYF.

The V gene is TRBV10-1, the J gene TRBJ2-3, with D hard to call. This CDR3 has 14 residues. Looked up from germline, CDR1 is WNHNN and CDR2 is SYGVQD (reference sequence). Trimming pared 0 bases from V and 2 bases from J, leaving 6 bases between. The CDR3: CASSESWITDTQYF. CDR3 coding DNA: TGCGCCAGCAGTGAGTCTTGGATCACAGATACGCAGTATTTT.

The chain couples TRBV29-1 to TRBJ2-7, with 11 bases that match TRBD2. Germline V CDR1 and CDR2: SQVTM, ANQGSEA. The CDR3 length is 15 residues. The V segment lost 4 bases and the J segment 2 bases; nucleotides outside the gene matches: 7. The CDR3 is CSVVLAGAPAYEQYF. The CDR3 DNA reads TGCAGCGTTGTACTAGCGGGAGCCCCCGCCTACGAGCAGTACTTC.

The V gene is TRBV27, the J gene TRBJ1-3, with 9 bases that match TRBD1. Per the germline V gene, CDR1 is MNHEY and CDR2 is SMNVEV (reference sequence). The CDR3 totals 17 residues. After removal of 5 bases from V and 4 bases from J, the junction contained 12 bases not matched to a gene. The CDR3 DNA reads TGTGCCAGCAGTCCGATAGACCGTGGGACAGGGGGAAACACCATATATTTT. This translates into CASSPIDRGTGGNTIYF.

This chain links TRBV18 with TRBJ2-1; D not resolved. The CDR3 is 14 residues long. CDR1 is KGHSH and CDR2 is LQKENI in the germline V gene. Trimming cost V 4 bases and J 0 bases, with 7 bases left between them. The CDR3 nucleotides read TGTGCCAGCTCACTACAAAGCTCCTACAATGAGCAGTTCTTC. Translating gives CASSLQSSYNEQFF.

About this clone itself: Other nucleotide sequences in the sample specify the same CDR3. The chain combines TRBV29-1 with TRBJ2-7; weak D call: TRBD1 (6 bases). This CDR3 is 13 amino acids long. Trimming shortened V by 3 bases and J by 1 base, and 10 bases separated the two germline ends. Germline CDR1 and CDR2: SQVTM and ANQGSEA. The CDR3 DNA follows: TGCAGCGTTGAGTGGGACACGTCCTACGAGCAGTACTTC. Translated: CSVEWDTSYEQYF.

Here the CDR3 DNA reads TGTGCCTGGAGTGGGACTTTAGGTCAGCCCCAGCATTTT. This translates into CAWSGTLGQPQHF. The V gene is TRBV30, the J gene TRBJ1-5; D ambiguous. The CDR3 extends over 13 amino acids. Germline CDR1 and CDR2: GTSNPN and SVGIG (reference sequence). The V end lost 1 base, the J end lost 6 bases, and 10 bases lay between the germline ends.

V is TRBV5-6 and J is TRBJ2-7; 9 nucleotides line up with TRBD1. This CDR3 has 14 residues. Germline V gene sequence: CDR1 SGHDT, CDR2 YYEEEE. The ends lost 4 bases at V and 5 bases at J; junction bases unmatched: 7. CDR3 amino acids: CASSDGTGSNEQYF. DNA of the CDR3: TGTGCCAGCAGCGACGGGACAGGGTCTAACGAGCAGTACTTC.

The table lists this clone with a count of one. This chain connects TRBV27 to TRBJ2-1; D is perhaps TRBD1 or TRBD2 (5 bases each). CDR1 MNHEY and CDR2 SMNVEV come from the germline V gene (reference sequence). This CDR3 is 13 amino acids long. The ends were cut back, 8 bases at V and 3 bases at J, with 11 bases in the middle. CDR3 in DNA: TGTGCCAGCGGGGACCGACACTACAATGAGCAGTTCTTC. This sequence encodes CASGDRHYNEQFF.

This chain connects TRBV5-8 to TRBJ2-7, with D unresolved. This CDR3 contains 11 residues. The ends were cut back, 1 base at V and 3 bases at J, with 2 bases in the middle. The germline V gene has CDR1 SGHTS and CDR2 YDEGEE. CDR3 sequence reads: CASSLFYEQYF. Written as DNA, the CDR3 is TGTGCCAGCAGCTTGTTCTACGAGCAGTACTTC.

The chain recombines TRBV2 with TRBJ2-5; a possible D gene is TRBD2 (6 bases). Per germline, CDR1 SNHLY and CDR2 FYNNEI. Trimming pared 11 bases from V and 2 bases from J, leaving 12 bases between. The CDR3 covers 12 residues. In nucleotides, the CDR3 is TGTGCCGTCCGGGAGACGCAAGAGACCCAGTACTTC. Its translation is CAVRETQETQYF.